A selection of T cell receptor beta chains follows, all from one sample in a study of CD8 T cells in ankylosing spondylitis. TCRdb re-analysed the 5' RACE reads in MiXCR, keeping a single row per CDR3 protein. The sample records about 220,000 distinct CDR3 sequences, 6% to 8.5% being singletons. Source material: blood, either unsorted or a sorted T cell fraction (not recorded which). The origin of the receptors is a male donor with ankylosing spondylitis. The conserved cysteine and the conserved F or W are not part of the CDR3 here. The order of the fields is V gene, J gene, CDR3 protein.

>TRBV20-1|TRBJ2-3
SARDWGRGHDTQY
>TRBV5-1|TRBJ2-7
ASSLIPTYITGSVSYEQY
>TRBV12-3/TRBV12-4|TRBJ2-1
ASSGHLANTYNEQF
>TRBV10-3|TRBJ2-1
AISAGIGYNEQF
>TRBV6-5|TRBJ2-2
ASSWTGGEGTGELF
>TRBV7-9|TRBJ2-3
ASRSASRGLDTQY
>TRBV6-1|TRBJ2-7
ASSEGTSAAYEQY
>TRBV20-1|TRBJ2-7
SAESPPTSRYEQY
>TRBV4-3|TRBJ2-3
ASSHYGQTDTQY
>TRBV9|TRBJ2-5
ASSAGQRQETQY
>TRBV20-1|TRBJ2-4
SLESSFKNIQY
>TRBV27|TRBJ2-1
ASSLVRINNEQF
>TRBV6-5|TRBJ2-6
ASSYRVAGANVLT
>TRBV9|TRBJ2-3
ASSVGTSGKTDTQY
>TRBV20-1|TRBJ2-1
SARVPDYNEQF